The 24 T cell receptor beta chains below all came from one sample that was sequenced in a study of blood T cell repertoires in COVID-19. This table comes from immunoSEQ multiplex PCR, and its TCRdb copy is limited to in-frame clones, with some not included. The profile shows about 180,000 clones, more than 65% of them singletons. Sample: peripheral blood. These receptors were collected from a woman older than 75 with active or convalescent COVID-19.

CDR3 sequence: CASSRHTGNTEAFF. CDR3 nucleotide sequence: TGTGCCAGCAGTCGTCACACAGGGAACACTGAAGCTTTCTTT. The chain employs TRBV6-2 or TRBV6-3 and TRBJ1-1; D might be TRBD1 (5 bases). Between the trimmed V and J ends, which lost 5 bases and 1 base, there was a span of 11 bases. Germline CDR1 reads MNHEY; CDR2 reads SVGEGT. The CDR3 is 14 residues long.

The chain is built from TRBV6-5 and TRBJ1-6; 8 bases are shared with TRBD1. The CDR3 length is 15 residues. The germline gives CDR1 MNHEY, CDR2 SVGAGI. Trimming took 5 bases from V and 8 from J; bases not matched to a gene: 8. CDR3 in amino acids: CASSTARGQDSPLHF. The CDR3 bases are TGTGCCAGCAGTACAGCCAGGGGGCAGGATTCACCCCTCCACTTT.

The DNA of the CDR3 is TGCGCCAGCAGTGAGTCGACAGGGATTGAAGCTTTCTTT. It codes for CASSESTGIEAFF. The chain combines TRBV10-2 with TRBJ1-1; the match to TRBD1 covers 7 bases. The CDR3 is 13 residues long. The germline V gene encodes CDR1 WSHSY and CDR2 SAAADI. J gave up 7 bases and V 0 bases, and 2 bases lay outside the gene matches.

The CDR3 loop reads CASSRGEPGNTIYF. The DNA for the CDR3 is TGTGCCAGTAGTAGGGGCGAACCTGGAAACACCATATATTTT. V gene TRBV19 combines with J gene TRBJ1-3, with D possibly TRBD1 on 5 matching bases. Trimming stripped 4 bases from V and 2 bases from J, with 9 bases between. The CDR3 is 14 amino acids. Germline-derived CDR1 and CDR2 are LNHDA and SQIVND (reference sequence).

This clone has just one count. This sequence joins TRBV9 and TRBJ2-2, with D possibly TRBD1 on 6 matching bases. Trimming stripped 0 bases from V and 5 bases from J, with 11 bases between. The CDR3 runs 15 residues. CDR1 is SGDLS and CDR2 is YYNGEE in the germline V gene. CDR3 coding DNA: TGTGCCAGCAGCGTAGAATCAACAGGGACCGGGGAGCTGTTTTTT. Its protein is CASSVESTGTGELFF.

The V gene is TRBV28, the J gene TRBJ1-5; 8 nucleotides match TRBD1. Germline loops: CDR1 MDHEN, CDR2 SYDVKM. V dropped 11 bases and J dropped 2; count of bases not matched to a gene: 8. This CDR3 has 14 amino acids. The CDR3 coding sequence is TGTGCCGAGTCACCAGGGGGCGGCAATCAGCCCCAGCATTTT. This encodes CAESPGGGNQPQHF.

The chain recombines TRBV18 with TRBJ2-1; 7 bases are a match to TRBD1. Germline CDR1 is KGHSH and CDR2 is LQKENI. The CDR3 is 15 residues long. V lost 3 bases, J lost 3 bases, and 5 bases stayed unmatched. The DNA of the CDR3 is TGTGCCAGCTCACCGGACAGGCCGAACTACAATGAGCAGTTCTTC. Translated, it gives CASSPDRPNYNEQFF.

This clone was found once. This chain links TRBV5-4 with TRBJ1-2, with D possibly TRBD1 on 5 matching bases. This CDR3 comprises 17 residues. Per the germline V gene, CDR1 is SGHNT and CDR2 is YYREEE (reference sequence). Trimming stripped 0 bases from V and 2 bases from J, with 17 bases between. CDR3 in DNA: TGTGCCAGCAGCTTGGGTCAGGGAGGATGGGAAAACTATGGCTACACCTTC. Its protein is CASSLGQGGWENYGYTF. Full variable domain (missing parts from reference TRBV5-4 and TRBJ1-2): ETGVTQSPTHLIKTRGQQVTLRCSSQSGHNTVSWYQQALGQGPQFIFQYYREEENGRGNFPPRFSGLQFPNYSSELNVNALELDDSALYLCASSLGQGGWENYGYTFGSGTRLTVV.

V is TRBV6-2 or TRBV6-3 and J is TRBJ2-3, with no clear D. The CDR3 extends over 15 amino acids. The germline V and J ends were trimmed by 2 bases and 4 bases, with 13 bases remaining between them. Germline values: CDR1 MNHEY, CDR2 SVGEGT. The CDR3 sequence: CASSYEVYRADTQYF. The CDR3 DNA sequence: TGTGCCAGCAGTTACGAGGTCTACCGTGCAGATACGCAGTATTTT.

The chain employs TRBV7-9 and TRBJ2-2; D gene ambiguous. This CDR3 is built from 15 residues. Trimming removed 2 bases at V and 3 bases at J, with 10 bases between. Germline V gene data show CDR1 as SEHNR and CDR2 as FQNEAQ (reference sequence). The CDR3 sequence is CASSLMSGYTGELFF. The CDR3, as DNA: TGTGCCAGCAGCTTAATGTCGGGTTACACCGGGGAGCTGTTTTTT.

This CDR3 is CASSLVDRSNYGYTF. In nucleotides, the CDR3 is TGTGCCAGCAGCTTGGTGGACAGGTCTAACTATGGCTACACCTTC. This chain joins TRBV5-4 and TRBJ1-2; 7 nucleotides agree with TRBD1. In germline, CDR1 is SGHNT, CDR2 YYREEE (reference sequence). V was clipped by 0 bases and J by 0 bases; unmatched bases: 2. This CDR3 comprises 15 residues. The whole variable domain, remainder taken from reference TRBV5-4 and TRBJ1-2, is ETGVTQSPTHLIKTRGQQVTLRCSSQSGHNTVSWYQQALGQGPQFIFQYYREEENGRGNFPPRFSGLQFPNYSSELNVNALELDDSALYLCASSLVDRSNYGYTFGSGTRLTVV.

The chain employs TRBV12-3 or TRBV12-4 and TRBJ2-7; D perhaps matches TRBD2 (5 bases). The CDR3 is 13 amino acids. The V end was cut by 7 bases, the J end by 6 bases, with 16 bases between. The CDR3 DNA follows: TGTGCCAGCAACGAGGGAAGGGCCGGCGAGCAGTACTTC. It codes for CASNEGRAGEQYF.

The V and J genes are TRBV19 and TRBJ1-1, with D possibly matching TRBD1 (6 bases). Germline CDR1 reads LNHDA; CDR2 reads SQIVND (reference sequence). Trimming left V 5 bases short and J 0 bases short, with 13 bases between. The CDR3 runs to 15 residues. The CDR3 nucleotides read TGTGCCAGTAGTTTAACAGGGACGATGAACACTGAAGCTTTCTTT. Its translation: CASSLTGTMNTEAFF.

This chain joins TRBV28 and TRBJ1-2; the match to TRBD1 covers 7 bases. The V segment lost 5 bases and the J segment 8 bases; nucleotides outside the gene matches: 5. The CDR3 runs to 12 residues. Germline V gene data show CDR1 as MDHEN and CDR2 as SYDVKM. CDR3 in amino acids: CASSPTGQGYTF. Here the CDR3 DNA reads TGTGCCAGCAGTCCGACAGGGCAAGGCTACACCTTC.

V is TRBV12-3 or TRBV12-4 and J is TRBJ1-1; D remains ambiguous. With 10 bases removed from V and 11 bases from J, the gap between germline ends came to 17 bases. The CDR3 has 11 residues. This CDR3 reads CATAAGGRAFF. CDR3 coding DNA: TGTGCCACTGCGGCAGGAGGTCGCGCTTTCTTT.

The chain recombines TRBV5-1 with TRBJ2-3; D is perhaps TRBD1 (6 bases). The CDR3 runs 16 residues. In germline, CDR1 is SGHRS, CDR2 YFSETQ. V shed 4 bases and J shed 0 bases, with 15 bases lying between them. The CDR3 loop reads CASSHTGLTSTDTQYF. The CDR3 region has the DNA TGCGCCAGCAGCCATACAGGGCTAACTAGCACAGATACGCAGTATTTT.

The chain couples TRBV5-6 to TRBJ1-5; 8 positions agree with TRBD1. Germline trimming cut 4 bases from V and 6 bases from J; bases unmatched to any gene: 6. The CDR3 spans 14 residues. From germline, CDR1 is SGHDT and CDR2 YYEEEE. The CDR3 bases are TGTGCCAGCAGCACAACAGGGGGTCGTCAGCCCCAGCATTTT. Encoded protein: CASSTTGGRQPQHF.

This clone was counted a single time. This chain joins TRBV3-1 (or the pseudogene TRBV3-2) and TRBJ2-1, with D perhaps matching TRBD1 (5 bases). Looked up from germline, CDR1 is LGHDT and CDR2 is YNNKEL (reference sequence). The CDR3 totals 12 residues. The V end was cut by 10 bases, the J end by 6 bases, with 13 bases between. The chain's CDR3 is CATGQGSNEQFF. Here the CDR3 DNA reads TGTGCCACTGGGCAGGGCAGCAATGAGCAGTTCTTC.

The genes are TRBV19 and TRBJ1-1; TRBD1 aligns across 9 bases. Germline CDR1 reads LNHDA; CDR2 reads SQIVND (reference sequence). The CDR3 has 13 residues. V was pared by 11 bases and J by 4 bases, with 8 bases of the junction left unmatched. The CDR3 protein is CAALGTGRTEAFF. In DNA, the CDR3 is TGTGCCGCCCTCGGGACAGGGCGCACTGAAGCTTTCTTT.

This clone was recorded once. The J gene is TRBJ2-3, the V gene TRBV7-5; the tabulated D call, TRBD1, remains unverified against the DNA. TRBV7-5 is deemed a pseudogene. This CDR3 spans 17 amino acids. Here the CDR3 DNA reads TGTGCCAGAAGTAGAAGAGCGACAGGACAAAACACAGATACGCAGTATTTT. This translates into CARSRRATGQNTDTQYF.

The gene calls are TRBV28 and TRBJ1-2; weak D call: TRBD1 (5 bases). Germline V gene lookup returns CDR1 MDHEN and CDR2 SYDVKM. V was trimmed by 6 bases and J by 6 bases, leaving 11 bases between them. The CDR3 length is 12 residues. The CDR3 sequence is CASSSARDGYTF. As DNA, the CDR3 is TGTGCCAGCAGCAGTGCCAGGGATGGCTACACCTTC.

J is TRBJ1-1 and V is TRBV19; D is possibly TRBD1 (6 bases). V was shortened by 1 base and J by 1 base, with 10 bases between the two germline ends. CDR1 LNHDA and CDR2 SQIVND come from the germline V gene (reference sequence). The CDR3 has 15 residues. CDR3 in DNA: TGTGCCAGTAGTATAGGAGGGGGTAGGAACACTGAAGCTTTCTTT. It encodes CASSIGGGRNTEAFF.

This clone has a handful of counts. The chain couples TRBV20-1 to TRBJ1-2, with D maybe TRBD1 (6 bases). Germline CDR1 DFQATT, CDR2 SNEGSKA (reference sequence). V was pared by 3 bases and J by 5 bases, with 13 bases between. The length of the CDR3 is 13 residues. For the CDR3, the DNA is TGCAGTGCTAGTTGGGACAAAATGTATGGCTACACCTTC. This codes for CSASWDKMYGYTF.

The rearrangement links TRBV12-3 or TRBV12-4 to TRBJ1-5, with D hard to call. Between the trimmed V and J ends, which lost 0 bases and 5 bases, there was a span of 5 bases. The CDR3 sequence is 13 residues long. DNA for the CDR3: TGTGCCAGCAGTTTAGCGGCATATCAGCCCCAGCATTTT. Protein sequence: CASSLAAYQPQHF.